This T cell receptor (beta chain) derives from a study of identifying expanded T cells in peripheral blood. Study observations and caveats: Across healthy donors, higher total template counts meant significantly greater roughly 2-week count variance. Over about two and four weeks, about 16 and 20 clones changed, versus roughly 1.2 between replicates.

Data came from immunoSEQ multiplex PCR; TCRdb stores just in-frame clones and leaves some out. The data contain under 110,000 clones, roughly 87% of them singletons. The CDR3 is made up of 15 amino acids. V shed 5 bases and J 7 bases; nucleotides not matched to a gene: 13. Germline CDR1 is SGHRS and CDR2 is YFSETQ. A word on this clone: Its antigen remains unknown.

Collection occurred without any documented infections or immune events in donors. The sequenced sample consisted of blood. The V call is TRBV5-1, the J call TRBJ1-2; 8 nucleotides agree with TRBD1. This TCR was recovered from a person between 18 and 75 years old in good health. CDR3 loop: CASSGQGGGGGGYTF. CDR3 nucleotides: TGCGCCAGCAGTGGACAGGGAGGCGGCGGGGGTGGCTACACCTTC.